This T cell receptor beta chain was recorded in a study of T cells in tumors and immune-related adverse events. Method: immunoSEQ multiplex PCR; TCRdb's copy keeps in-frame clones and lacks some. The sample has fewer than 25,000 clones, over 80% seen once. V lost 11 bases, J lost 0 bases, and 8 bases lay in between. The CDR3 consists of 12 residues. CDR1 MNHEY and CDR2 SMNVEV come from the germline V gene (reference sequence). The sequencing here drew on lymph node tissue, taken from a patient treated with anti-PD-1 therapy. J is TRBJ1-3 and V is TRBV27, with a possible D match to TRBD1 (5 bases). The origin of this receptor is a female donor with metastatic renal cell carcinoma. The CDR3 sequence: CAPRASGNTIYF. The CDR3 bases are TGTGCCCCCAGGGCCTCTGGAAACACCATATATTTT.